This TCR beta chain comes out of a study of blood T cell repertoires in COVID-19. Across the study: There were acute and convalescent COVID-19 samples, and they came from the United States, Italy and Spain.

Assay: immunoSEQ multiplex PCR; the TCRdb copy retains only in-frame clones and omits some. The sample carries 250,000 or so clones, over 70% recorded once. Trimming left V 3 bases short and J 5 bases short, with 11 bases between. CDR1 and CDR2 from the germline V gene are GTSNPN and SVGIG (reference sequence). The CDR3 spans 13 residues. Recruitment covered some 25 US areas and drew participants whose ages spanned 18 to 89 years. Contact with a PCR-confirmed or clinician-diagnosed COVID-19 case occurred within 2 weeks of entry. The sequenced material came from PBMCs or T cells enriched from blood (not recorded which). The chain couples TRBV30 to TRBJ1-5, with D maybe TRBD1 (6 bases). The TCR comes from a woman aged 25 to 45 who had been exposed to COVID-19. CDR3: CAWSRGIDQPQHF. The DNA for the CDR3 is TGTGCCTGGAGCAGGGGCATCGATCAGCCCCAGCATTTT.